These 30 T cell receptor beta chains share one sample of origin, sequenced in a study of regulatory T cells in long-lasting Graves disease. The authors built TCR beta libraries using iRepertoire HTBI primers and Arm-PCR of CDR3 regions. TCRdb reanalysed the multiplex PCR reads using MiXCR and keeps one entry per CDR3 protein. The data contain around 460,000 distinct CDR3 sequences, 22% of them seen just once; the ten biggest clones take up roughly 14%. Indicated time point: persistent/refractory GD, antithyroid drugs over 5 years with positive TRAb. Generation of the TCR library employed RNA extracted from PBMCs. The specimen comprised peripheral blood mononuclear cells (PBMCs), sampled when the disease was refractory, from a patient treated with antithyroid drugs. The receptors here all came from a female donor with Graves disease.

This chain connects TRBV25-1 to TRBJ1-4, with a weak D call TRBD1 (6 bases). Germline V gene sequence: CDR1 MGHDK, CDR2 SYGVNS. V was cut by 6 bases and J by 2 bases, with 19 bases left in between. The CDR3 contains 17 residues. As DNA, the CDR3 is TGTGCCAGCAGCCCCGTGAGAAGGGGGGGCACTAATGAAAAACTGTTTTTT. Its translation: CASSPVRRGGTNEKLFF.

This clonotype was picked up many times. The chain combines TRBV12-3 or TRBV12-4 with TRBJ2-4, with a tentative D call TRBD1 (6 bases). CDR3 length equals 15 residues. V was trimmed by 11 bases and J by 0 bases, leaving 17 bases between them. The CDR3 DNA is TGTGCCTCCACGGACCTGGACAGAGCCAAAAACATTCAGTACTTC. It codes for CASTDLDRAKNIQYF.

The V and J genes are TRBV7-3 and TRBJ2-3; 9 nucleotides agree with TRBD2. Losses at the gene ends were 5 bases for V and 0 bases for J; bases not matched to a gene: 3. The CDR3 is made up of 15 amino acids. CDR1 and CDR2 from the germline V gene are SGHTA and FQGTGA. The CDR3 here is CASSRLAVSTDTQYF. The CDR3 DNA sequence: TGTGCCAGCAGCCGACTAGCGGTTAGCACAGATACGCAGTATTTT.

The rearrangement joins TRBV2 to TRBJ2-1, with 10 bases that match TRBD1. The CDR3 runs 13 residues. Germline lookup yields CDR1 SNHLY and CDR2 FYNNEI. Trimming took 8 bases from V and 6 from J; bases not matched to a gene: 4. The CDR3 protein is CASYRDRGNEQFF. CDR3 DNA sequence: TGTGCCAGCTACCGGGACAGGGGCAATGAGCAGTTCTTC.

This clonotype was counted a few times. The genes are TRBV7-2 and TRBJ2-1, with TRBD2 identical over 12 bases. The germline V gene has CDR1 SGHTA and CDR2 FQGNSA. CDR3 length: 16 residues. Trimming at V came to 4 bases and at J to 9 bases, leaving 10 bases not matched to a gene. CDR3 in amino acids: CASSSPTSGSLSEQFF. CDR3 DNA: TGTGCCAGCAGCTCACCGACTAGCGGGAGCCTCAGTGAGCAGTTCTTC. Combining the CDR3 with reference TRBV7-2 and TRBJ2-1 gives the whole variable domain GAGVSQSPSNKVTEKGKDVELRCDPISGHTALYWYRQSLGQGLEFLIYFQGNSAPDKSGLPSDRFSAERTGGSVSTLTIQRTQQEDSAVYLCASSSPTSGSLSEQFFGPGTRLTVL.

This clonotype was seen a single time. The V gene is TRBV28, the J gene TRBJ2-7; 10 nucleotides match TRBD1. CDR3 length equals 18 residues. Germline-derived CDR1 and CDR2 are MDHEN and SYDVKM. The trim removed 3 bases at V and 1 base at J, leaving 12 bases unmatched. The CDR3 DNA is TGTGCCAGCAGTTTGCACCTCCAAGGACAGGGGGGGTCCTACGAGCAGTACTTC. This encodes CASSLHLQGQGGSYEQYF.

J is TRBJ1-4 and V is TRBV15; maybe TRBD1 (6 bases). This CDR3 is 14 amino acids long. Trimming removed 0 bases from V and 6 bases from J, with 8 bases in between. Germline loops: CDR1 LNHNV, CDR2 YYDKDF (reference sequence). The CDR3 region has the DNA TGTGCCACCAGCAGAGAACCAGGGGATGAAAAACTGTTTTTT. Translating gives CATSREPGDEKLFF.

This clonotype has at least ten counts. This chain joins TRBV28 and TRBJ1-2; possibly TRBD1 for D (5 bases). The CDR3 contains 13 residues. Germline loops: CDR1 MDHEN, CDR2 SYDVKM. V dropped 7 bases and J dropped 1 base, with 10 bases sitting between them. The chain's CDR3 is CASKVGLNYGYTF. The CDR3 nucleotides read TGTGCCAGCAAAGTGGGACTTAACTATGGCTACACCTTC.

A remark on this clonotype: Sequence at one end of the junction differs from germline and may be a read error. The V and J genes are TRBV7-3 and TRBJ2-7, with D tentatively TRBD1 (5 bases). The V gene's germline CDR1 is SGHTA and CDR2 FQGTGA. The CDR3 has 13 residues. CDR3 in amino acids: CAGSRDRSYEQYF. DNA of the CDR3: TGTGCCGGCAGCCGCGACAGATCCTACGAGCAGTACTTC.

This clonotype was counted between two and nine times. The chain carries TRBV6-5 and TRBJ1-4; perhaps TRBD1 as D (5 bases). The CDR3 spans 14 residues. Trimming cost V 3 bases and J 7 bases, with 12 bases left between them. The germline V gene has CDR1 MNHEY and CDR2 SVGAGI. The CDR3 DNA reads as TGTGCCAGCAGTTATGGGGCAGGGATTGAAAAACTGTTTTTT. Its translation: CASSYGAGIEKLFF.

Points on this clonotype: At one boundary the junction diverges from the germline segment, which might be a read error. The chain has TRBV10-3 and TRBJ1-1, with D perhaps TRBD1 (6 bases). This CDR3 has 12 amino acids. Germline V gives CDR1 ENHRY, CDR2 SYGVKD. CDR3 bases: TGTGCCATCGGTGACGCTCACAGGGAGACTTTCTTT. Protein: CAIGDAHRETFF.

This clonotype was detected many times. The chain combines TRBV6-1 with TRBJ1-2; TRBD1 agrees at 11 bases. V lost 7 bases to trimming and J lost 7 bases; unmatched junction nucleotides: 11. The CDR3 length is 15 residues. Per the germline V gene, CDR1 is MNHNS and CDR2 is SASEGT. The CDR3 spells CASTKEGQGVGGYTF. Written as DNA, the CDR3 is TGTGCCAGCACGAAGGAGGGACAGGGGGTCGGTGGCTACACCTTC.

This CDR3 reads CASRAGYSYNEQFF. DNA of the CDR3: TGTGCCAGCAGGGCAGGCTACTCCTACAATGAGCAGTTCTTC. The chain employs TRBV6-1 and TRBJ2-1, with D uncertain. Between the trimmed V and J ends, which lost 6 bases and 0 bases, there was a span of 9 bases. Germline lookup yields CDR1 MNHNS and CDR2 SASEGT. The CDR3 is made up of 14 amino acids.

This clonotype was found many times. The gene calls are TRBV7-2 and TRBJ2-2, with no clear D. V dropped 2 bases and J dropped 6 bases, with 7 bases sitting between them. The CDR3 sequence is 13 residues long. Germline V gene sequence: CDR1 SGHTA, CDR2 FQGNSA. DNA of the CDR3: TGTGCCAGCAGCTTAACCATAGCCGGGGAGCTGTTTTTT. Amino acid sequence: CASSLTIAGELFF. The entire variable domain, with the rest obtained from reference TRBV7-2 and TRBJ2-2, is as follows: GAGVSQSPSNKVTEKGKDVELRCDPISGHTALYWYRQSLGQGLEFLIYFQGNSAPDKSGLPSDRFSAERTGGSVSTLTIQRTQQEDSAVYLCASSLTIAGELFFGEGSRLTVL.

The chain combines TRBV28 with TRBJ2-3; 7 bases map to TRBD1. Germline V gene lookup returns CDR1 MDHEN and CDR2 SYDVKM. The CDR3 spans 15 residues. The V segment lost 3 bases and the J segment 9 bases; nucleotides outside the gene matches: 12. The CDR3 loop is CASSLPAGTVSTQYF. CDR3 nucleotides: TGTGCCAGCAGTTTGCCCGCCGGGACAGTTAGCACGCAGTATTTT.

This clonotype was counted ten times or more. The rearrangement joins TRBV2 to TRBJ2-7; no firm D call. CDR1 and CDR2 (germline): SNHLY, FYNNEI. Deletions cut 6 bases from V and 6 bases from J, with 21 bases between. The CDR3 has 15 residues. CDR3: CASSSKVHALGEQYF. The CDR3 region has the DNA TGTGCCAGCAGCTCCAAGGTACACGCTCTGGGCGAGCAGTACTTC.

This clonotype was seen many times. The CDR3 DNA sequence: TGTGCCAGCACCCTGGGGGCGGGGGGGAACACCGGGGAGCTGTTTTTT. Amino acid sequence: CASTLGAGGNTGELFF. The chain joins TRBV12-3 or TRBV12-4 to TRBJ2-2; TRBD2 agrees at 8 bases. The CDR3 totals 16 residues. V was pared by 7 bases and J by 1 base, with 8 bases of the junction left unmatched.

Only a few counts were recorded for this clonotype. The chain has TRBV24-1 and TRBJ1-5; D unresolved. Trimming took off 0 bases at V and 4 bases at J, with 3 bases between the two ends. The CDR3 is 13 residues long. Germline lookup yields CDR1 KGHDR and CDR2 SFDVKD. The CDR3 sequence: CATSDLGNQPQHF. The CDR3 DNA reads TGTGCCACCAGTGATTTGGGGAATCAGCCCCAGCATTTT.

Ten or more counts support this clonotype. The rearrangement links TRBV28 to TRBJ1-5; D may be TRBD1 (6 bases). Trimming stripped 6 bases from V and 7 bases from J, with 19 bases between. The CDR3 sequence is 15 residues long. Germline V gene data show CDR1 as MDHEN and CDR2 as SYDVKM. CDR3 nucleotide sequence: TGTGCCAGCAGCGAGCCACAGGGAGAAGACCAGCCCCAGCATTTT. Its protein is CASSEPQGEDQPQHF.

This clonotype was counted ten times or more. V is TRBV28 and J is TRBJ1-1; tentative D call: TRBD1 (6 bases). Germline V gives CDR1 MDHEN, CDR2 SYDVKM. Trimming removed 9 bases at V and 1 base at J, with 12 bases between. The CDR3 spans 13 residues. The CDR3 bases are TGTGCCAGTGGAGAAGGGGGGAACACTGAAGCTTTCTTT. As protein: CASGEGGNTEAFF.

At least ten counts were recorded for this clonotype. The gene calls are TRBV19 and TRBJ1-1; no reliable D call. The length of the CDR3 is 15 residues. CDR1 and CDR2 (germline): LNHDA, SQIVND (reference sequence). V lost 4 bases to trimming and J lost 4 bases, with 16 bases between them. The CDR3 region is CASSSTADRGTEAFF. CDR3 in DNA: TGTGCCAGTAGTAGTACAGCTGATCGTGGCACTGAAGCTTTCTTT.

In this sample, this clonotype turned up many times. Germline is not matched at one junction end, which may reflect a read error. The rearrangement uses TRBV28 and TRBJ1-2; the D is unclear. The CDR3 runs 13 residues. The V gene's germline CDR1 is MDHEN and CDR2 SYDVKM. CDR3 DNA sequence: TGTGCCAGCAGTTTTATGAATAACTCTGGCTACACCTTC. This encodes CASSFMNNSGYTF.

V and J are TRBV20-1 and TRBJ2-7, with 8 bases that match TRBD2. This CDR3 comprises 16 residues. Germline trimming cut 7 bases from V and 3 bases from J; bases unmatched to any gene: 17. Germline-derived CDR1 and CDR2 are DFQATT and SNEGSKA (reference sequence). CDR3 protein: CSVGAGYGGLGYEQYF. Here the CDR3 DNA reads TGCAGTGTCGGCGCGGGATACGGGGGACTAGGCTACGAGCAGTACTTC.

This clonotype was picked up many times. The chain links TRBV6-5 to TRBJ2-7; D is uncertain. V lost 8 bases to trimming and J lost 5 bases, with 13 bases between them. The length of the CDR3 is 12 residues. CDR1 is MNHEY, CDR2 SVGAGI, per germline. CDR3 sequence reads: CASGFSSHEQYF. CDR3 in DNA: TGTGCCAGCGGTTTTAGCAGCCACGAGCAGTACTTC.

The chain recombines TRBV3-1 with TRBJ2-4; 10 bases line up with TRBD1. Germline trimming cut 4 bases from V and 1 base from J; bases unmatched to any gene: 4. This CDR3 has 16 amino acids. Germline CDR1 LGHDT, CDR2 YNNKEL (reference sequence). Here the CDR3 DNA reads TGTGCCAGCAGCCCTGACAGGGGGCTGGCCAAAAACATTCAGTACTTC. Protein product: CASSPDRGLAKNIQYF.

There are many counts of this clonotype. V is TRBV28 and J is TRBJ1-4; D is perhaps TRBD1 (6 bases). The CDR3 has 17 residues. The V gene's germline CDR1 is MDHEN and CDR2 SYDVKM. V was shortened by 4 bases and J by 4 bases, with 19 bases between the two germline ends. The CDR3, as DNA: TGTGCCAGCAGTTCCTCCCTCTCTGGAGGGGGTAATGAAAAACTGTTTTTT. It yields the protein CASSSSLSGGGNEKLFF.

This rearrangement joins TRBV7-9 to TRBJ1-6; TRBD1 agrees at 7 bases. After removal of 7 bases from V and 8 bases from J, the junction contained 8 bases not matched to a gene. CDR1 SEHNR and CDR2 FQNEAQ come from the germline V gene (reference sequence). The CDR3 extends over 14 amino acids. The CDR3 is CASNQGGRDSPLHF. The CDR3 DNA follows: TGTGCCAGCAACCAGGGGGGCAGAGATTCACCCCTCCACTTT.

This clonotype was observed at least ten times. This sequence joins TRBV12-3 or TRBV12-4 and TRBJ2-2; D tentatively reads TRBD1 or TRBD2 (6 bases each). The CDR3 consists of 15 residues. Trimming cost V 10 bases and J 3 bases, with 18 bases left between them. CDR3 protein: CATATGATDTGELFF. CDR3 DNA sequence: TGTGCCACCGCGACGGGGGCGACGGACACCGGGGAGCTGTTTTTT.

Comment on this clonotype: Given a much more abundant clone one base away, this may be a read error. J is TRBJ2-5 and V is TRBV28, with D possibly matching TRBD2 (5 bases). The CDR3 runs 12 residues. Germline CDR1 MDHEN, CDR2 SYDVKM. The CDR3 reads CASGFGIKRQYF. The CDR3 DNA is TGTGCCAGCGGTTTTGGGATCAAGCGGCAGTACTTC.

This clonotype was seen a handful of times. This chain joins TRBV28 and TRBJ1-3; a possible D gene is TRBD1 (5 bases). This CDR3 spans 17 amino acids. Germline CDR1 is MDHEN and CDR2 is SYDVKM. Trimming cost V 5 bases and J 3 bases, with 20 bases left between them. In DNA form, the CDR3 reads TGTGCCAGCAGTCCCGACTACCCACCGGGGGATGGAAACACCATATATTTT. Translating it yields CASSPDYPPGDGNTIYF.